The 29 T cell receptor beta chains reported below all come from one sample, sequenced in a study of CD4+ T cells in melanoma (dated by TCRdb to about 2022). Library preparation employed the immunoSEQ multiplex PCR assay. TCRdb limited this immuneACCESS table to in-frame rearrangements with V and J called. A share of clones is missing; checked studies link under half to unresolved V genes, and the rest is unexplained. This sample lists 110,000 to 150,000 clones; 80% to 95% were detected once. About 1.6% of the sample belongs to the ten largest clones. The receptor source for this set is a human donor with melanoma.

The rearrangement joins TRBV7-2 to TRBJ1-1; no definite D call. Per germline, CDR1 SGHTA and CDR2 FQGNSA. The V end was cut by 7 bases, the J end by 2 bases, with 8 bases between. The CDR3 length is 12 residues. CDR3 residues: CASMRVNTEAFF. CDR3 bases: TGTGCCAGCATGAGGGTTAACACTGAAGCTTTCTTT.

This chain connects TRBV5-4 to TRBJ2-3; 9 nucleotides agree with TRBD1. The CDR3 totals 15 residues. Germline lookup yields CDR1 SGHNT and CDR2 YYREEE (reference sequence). V shed 2 bases, J shed 6 bases, and the junction held 7 bases outside the gene matches. The CDR3 DNA reads as TGTGCCAGCAGCTTTCAAAACAGGGGGCAGGATACGCAGTATTTT. The encoded protein is CASSFQNRGQDTQYF.

The V call is TRBV7-2, the J call TRBJ2-7, with a weak D call TRBD1 (5 bases). There are 12 residues in the CDR3. Trimming pared 0 bases from V and 6 bases from J, leaving 6 bases between. Germline lookup yields CDR1 SGHTA and CDR2 FQGNSA. The CDR3 bases are TGTGCCAGCAGCTTAGCAGGGGCCGAGCAGTACTTC. This gives the protein CASSLAGAEQYF.

The chain links TRBV7-6 to TRBJ2-2; D call uncertain. Trimming took 1 base from V and 6 from J, leaving 12 bases between them. CDR1 and CDR2 from the germline V gene are SGHVS and FNYEAQ. The CDR3 runs 15 residues. The CDR3 nucleotides read TGTGCCAGCAGCTTAGGTTCCGGCGGTCCCGGGGAGCTGTTTTTT. Protein: CASSLGSGGPGELFF.

The chain couples TRBV6-6 to TRBJ1-1; no clear D. The germline CDR1 and CDR2 sequences are MNHNY and SVGAGI (reference sequence). This CDR3 is 12 amino acids long. V dropped 4 bases and J dropped 7 bases, with 10 bases sitting between them. As DNA, the CDR3 is TGTGCCAGCAGTTCAATGAGGGTTGAAGCTTTCTTT. Protein product: CASSSMRVEAFF.

The chain carries TRBV30 and TRBJ1-1; possibly TRBD1 for D (5 bases). V lost 3 bases, J lost 2 bases, and 10 bases lay in between. The CDR3 consists of 13 residues. CDR1 is GTSNPN and CDR2 is SVGIG in the germline V gene (reference sequence). CDR3 sequence: CAWSRWGNTEAFF. In DNA form, the CDR3 reads TGTGCCTGGAGCAGGTGGGGCAACACTGAAGCTTTCTTT.

Only a few counts were recorded for this clone. The chain employs TRBV6-1 and TRBJ2-3, with TRBD2 matching 7 bases. V shed 5 bases, J shed 1 base, and the junction held 3 bases outside the gene matches. This CDR3 contains 14 residues. Germline V gives CDR1 MNHNS, CDR2 SASEGT. DNA for the CDR3: TGTGCCAGCAGTCGTACTAGCGGCACAGATACGCAGTATTTT. It codes for CASSRTSGTDTQYF.

The chain couples TRBV18 to TRBJ2-5; 12 positions match TRBD2. The CDR3 runs to 16 residues. Looked up from germline, CDR1 is KGHSH and CDR2 is LQKENI. With 6 bases clipped from V and 3 bases from J, the junction kept 8 bases outside the gene matches. CDR3 DNA sequence: TGTGCCAGCTCCCCCTGGACTAGCGGGGACGAAGAGACCCAGTACTTC. Its translation: CASSPWTSGDEETQYF.

The rearrangement uses TRBV9 and TRBJ2-6, with D unclear. Between the trimmed V and J ends, which lost 0 bases and 0 bases, there was a span of 7 bases. Germline V gene data show CDR1 as SGDLS and CDR2 as YYNGEE. CDR3 length: 16 amino acids. The CDR3 protein is CASSVATASGANVLTF. In nucleotides, the CDR3 is TGTGCCAGCAGCGTAGCGACCGCCTCTGGGGCCAACGTCCTGACTTTC.

This rearrangement joins TRBV11-3 to TRBJ1-2; D gene uncertain. V was shortened by 3 bases and J by 1 base, with 9 bases between the two germline ends. The germline gives CDR1 SGHNT, CDR2 YENEEA. The CDR3 is 14 amino acids. CDR3 in amino acids: CASSLDGHNYGYTF. The CDR3 DNA reads TGTGCCAGCAGCTTGGACGGCCATAACTATGGCTACACCTTC.

The rearrangement links TRBV6-5 to TRBJ2-3, with D perhaps TRBD2 (5 bases). The CDR3 is 14 residues long. CDR1 and CDR2 from the germline V gene are MNHEY and SVGAGI. V gave up 2 bases and J gave up 2 bases, with 8 bases separating them. The CDR3, as DNA: TGTGCCAGCAGTTACGAGGGAAACACAGATACGCAGTATTTT. Protein sequence: CASSYEGNTDTQYF.

In its sample, this clone was seen once. V usage is TRBV7-9 and J usage is TRBJ1-4; D may be TRBD1 (5 bases). Germline CDR1 SEHNR, CDR2 FQNEAQ (reference sequence). V gave up 3 bases and J gave up 8 bases, with 13 bases separating them. The CDR3 consists of 14 residues. This CDR3 reads CASSLGGLEEKLFF. Here the CDR3 DNA reads TGTGCCAGCAGCTTGGGGGGGTTGGAGGAAAAACTGTTTTTT.

The chain recombines TRBV27 with TRBJ2-7; 7 bases are shared with TRBD1. In germline, CDR1 is MNHEY, CDR2 SMNVEV (reference sequence). The CDR3 spans 16 residues. The J segment lost 4 bases and the V segment lost 0 bases, leaving 9 bases of the junction unmatched. The CDR3 DNA follows: TGTGCCAGCAGTTTATCGATTCGAGGGGGCGTGTACGAGCAGTACTTC. The encoded protein is CASSLSIRGGVYEQYF.

The chain combines TRBV5-6 with TRBJ1-6, with D hard to call. Germline V gene sequence: CDR1 SGHDT, CDR2 YYEEEE. V lost 0 bases, J lost 7 bases, and 11 bases lay in between. The CDR3 runs to 15 residues. CDR3 in amino acids: CASSLVIGVNSPLHF. DNA of the CDR3: TGTGCCAGCAGCTTGGTTATCGGGGTAAATTCACCCCTCCACTTT.

V is TRBV9 and J is TRBJ1-6, with a tentative D call TRBD1 (5 bases). V was cut by 5 bases and J by 3 bases, with 15 bases left in between. Germline CDR1 SGDLS, CDR2 YYNGEE. The CDR3 contains 16 residues. The CDR3 sequence: CASRDRGRDYNSPLHF. DNA for the CDR3: TGTGCCAGCAGAGACCGGGGGAGGGACTATAATTCACCCCTCCACTTT.

The CDR3 reads CASSLDADTQYF. As DNA, the CDR3 is TGTGCCAGCAGCTTAGATGCAGATACGCAGTATTTT. The rearrangement links TRBV7-9 to TRBJ2-3; D gene unclear. CDR1 is SEHNR and CDR2 is FQNEAQ in the germline V gene (reference sequence). There are 12 residues in the CDR3. Trimming took 1 base from V and 4 from J, leaving 3 bases between them. The entire variable domain, with the rest obtained from reference TRBV7-9 and TRBJ2-3, is as follows: DTGVSQNPRHKITKRGQNVTFRCDPISEHNRLYWYRQTLGQGPEFLTYFQNEAQLEKSRLLSDRFSAERPKGSFSTLEIQRTEQGDSAMYLCASSLDADTQYFGPGTRLTVL.

The CDR3 here is CASSSGTAWSNQPQHF. For the CDR3, the DNA is TGTGCCAGCAGCTCTGGGACAGCGTGGAGCAATCAGCCCCAGCATTTT. The chain has TRBV7-6 and TRBJ1-5, with TRBD1 identical over 7 bases. The CDR3 totals 16 residues. CDR1 and CDR2 from the germline V gene are SGHVS and FNYEAQ. With V trimmed by 4 bases and J by 1 base, 7 bases remained unmatched.

The rearrangement links TRBV11-1 to TRBJ1-6; D remains ambiguous. The CDR3 sequence is 14 residues long. With 3 bases removed from V and 9 bases from J, the gap between germline ends came to 12 bases. Looked up from germline, CDR1 is SGHAT and CDR2 is FQDESV (reference sequence). CDR3 loop: CASSLWAVGSPLHF. CDR3 nucleotides: TGTGCCAGCAGCTTGTGGGCTGTAGGTTCACCCCTCCACTTT.

The chain is built from TRBV5-6 and TRBJ2-4, with D perhaps being TRBD1 or TRBD2 (5 bases each). Germline CDR1 and CDR2: SGHDT and YYEEEE. The CDR3 extends over 16 amino acids. V lost 0 bases and J 8 bases, leaving 18 bases between the germline ends. The CDR3 DNA is TGTGCCAGCAGCTTGGAGGGCCGGGGCTCCTGGGACATTCAGTACTTC. This sequence encodes CASSLEGRGSWDIQYF. The whole variable domain, filled in from reference TRBV5-6 and TRBJ2-4, reads DAGVTQSPTHLIKTRGQQVTLRCSPKSGHDTVSWYQQALGQGPQFIFQYYEEEERQRGNFPDRFSGHQFPNYSSELNVNALLLGDSALYLCASSLEGRGSWDIQYFGAGTRLSVL.

This clone was seen once. The rearrangement links TRBV18 to TRBJ1-6; D is ambiguous. The V end lost 4 bases, the J end lost 5 bases, and 12 bases lay between the germline ends. The CDR3 totals 15 residues. Germline CDR1 reads KGHSH; CDR2 reads LQKENI. CDR3 coding DNA: TGTGCCAGCTCACTCGGGAAGGCGGATAATTCACCCCTCCACTTT. Protein product: CASSLGKADNSPLHF.

The V and J genes are TRBV2 and TRBJ2-3; no clear D. There are 12 residues in the CDR3. Trimming cost V 8 bases and J 7 bases, with 13 bases left between them. Germline CDR1 reads SNHLY; CDR2 reads FYNNEI. CDR3 protein: CASESGGNTQYF. In DNA, the CDR3 is TGTGCCAGCGAATCCGGCGGAAATACGCAGTATTTT.

The chain recombines TRBV5-6 with TRBJ1-1; perhaps TRBD1 as D (6 bases). The length of the CDR3 is 15 residues. Germline V gives CDR1 SGHDT, CDR2 YYEEEE. The V and J ends lost 0 bases and 5 bases respectively, with 14 bases between them. The CDR3 region has the DNA TGTGCCAGCAGCTTGGGGTGGGGGCGAGGTACTGAAGCTTTCTTT. Translated, it gives CASSLGWGRGTEAFF.

J is TRBJ1-3 and V is TRBV6-6; D unresolved. Germline-derived CDR1 and CDR2 are MNHNY and SVGAGI (reference sequence). The V end was cut by 0 bases, the J end by 0 bases, with 9 bases between. The CDR3 consists of 16 residues. CDR3 bases: TGTGCCAGCAGTTACTCGTACGGGAGCTCTGGAAACACCATATATTTT. Translation gives CASSYSYGSSGNTIYF.

As concerns this clone: Its ends do not fully match the called genes, so a read error is possible. This chain connects TRBV7-9 to TRBJ2-5, with TRBD1 as a possible D gene (6 bases). The V gene's germline CDR1 is SEHNR and CDR2 FQNEAQ (reference sequence). This CDR3 contains 15 residues. The chain's CDR3 is CASSRIRGRQEAQYF. The CDR3 DNA reads TGTGCCAGCAGCCGAATCAGGGGCCGGCAAGAGGCCCAGTACTTC.

The chain recombines TRBV23-1 with TRBJ2-1, with TRBD2 matching over 10 bases. TRBV23-1 is an ORF, with its function uncertain. V was pared by 5 bases and J by 7 bases, with 8 bases of the junction left unmatched. The CDR3 length is 15 residues. The CDR3 bases are TGCGCCAGCAGTTATATAGCGGGGGGAATTAATGAGCAGTTCTTC. It specifies CASSYIAGGINEQFF.

This clone came up once. V and J are TRBV5-1 and TRBJ2-5; 7 bases are a match to TRBD1. Germline CDR1 and CDR2: SGHRS and YFSETQ. There are 14 residues in the CDR3. The V and J ends lost 7 bases and 0 bases, in that order; junction bases with no gene match: 6. The chain's CDR3 is CASGTGQHQETQYF. The CDR3 nucleotides are TGCGCCAGCGGAACGGGACAGCACCAAGAGACCCAGTACTTC. Filled out from reference TRBV5-1 and TRBJ2-5, the complete variable domain reads KAGVTQTPRYLIKTRGQQVTLSCSPISGHRSVSWYQQTPGQGLQFLFEYFSETQRNKGNFPGRFSGRQFSNSRSEMNVSTLELGDSALYLCASGTGQHQETQYFGPGTRLLVL.

The chain links TRBV5-1 to TRBJ2-5; the match to TRBD2 covers 7 bases. J was trimmed by 1 base and V by 1 base; bases with no gene match: 7. CDR3 length: 16 amino acids. Per the germline V gene, CDR1 is SGHRS and CDR2 is YFSETQ. The CDR3 coding sequence is TGCGCCAGCAGCTTGTCTGTGTCTAGCGGCCAAGAGACCCAGTACTTC. As protein: CASSLSVSSGQETQYF.

The J gene is TRBJ1-1, the V gene TRBV18; no firm D call. CDR1 and CDR2 from the germline V gene are KGHSH and LQKENI. V lost 2 bases, J lost 10 bases, and 14 bases lay in between. The CDR3 sequence is 13 residues long. CDR3 sequence: CASSPGLMDRAFF. The CDR3 DNA follows: TGTGCCAGCTCACCAGGGTTGATGGATCGAGCTTTCTTT.

This clone has a single count. The V call is TRBV4-1, the J call TRBJ2-1, with a weak D call TRBD2 (6 bases). Trimming removed 6 bases at V and 7 bases at J, with 19 bases between. CDR3 length: 15 residues. Per germline, CDR1 MGHRA and CDR2 YSYEKL. The chain's CDR3 is CASRRSSGTSNEQFF. The CDR3 nucleotides are TGCGCCAGCAGACGATCATCCGGGACTTCGAATGAGCAGTTCTTC.